This T cell receptor (beta chain) originates from a study of blood T cell repertoires in COVID-19 (dated by TCRdb to 2018 to 2021). With regard to the full study: The collaborator samples originated in the United States, Italy and Spain and spanned the acute and convalescent phases of COVID-19. The sample metadata nearly always contained a de-identified subject ID, COVID-19 status, age in years and sex. The repertoires were released in a freely available public database intended as a resource for research on the immune response to SARS-CoV-2. The material from the prospective study consisted of cDNA or gDNA derived from T cells, B-cell-depleted T cells, or PBMCs. The dataset comprised deeply sampled blood TCRbeta repertoires from subjects exposed to, actively infected with, or recovered from COVID-19. Where HLA class I and class II types were available, the types were taken from metadata supplied by the sample provider, not from assay-based typing. Samples were obtained from the ongoing ImmuneRACE study (first 160 participants) and from 1,254 subjects provided by 6 global collaborators.

The full study reports these points: Clinical and demographic metadata were provided uncurated, with the amount varying by source and participant.

Participants in the prospective study were enrolled through a virtual design, were aged about 18 to 100 years, and lived in 24 United States geographic areas. To assign participants to cohorts, the prospective study relied on clinical history that participants themselves reported in a screening survey and a study questionnaire. For ImmuneRACE Cohort 3, a participant was defined as recovered based on two consecutive negative NP/OP PCR tests, clearance by a healthcare professional, or resolution of symptoms. In the prospective study, mobile phlebotomists collected whole blood, serum and a nasopharyngeal or oropharyngeal swab from each participant. Additional blood draws and questionnaires over an approximately two-month period could optionally be provided by prospective study participants. Before DNA extraction, blood samples from the prospective study were shipped at room temperature or frozen.

V is cut by 5 bases and J by 2 bases, and the space between the germline ends is 10 bases. The CDR3 measures 13 amino acids from cysteine to phenylalanine. Just the 39-base CDR3 DNA is kept, in frame starting at base 1. Taken from the germline V gene, the CDR1 and CDR2 loops are SGHDT and YYEEEE. TCRbeta CDR3 regions were amplified from genomic DNA by means of the immunoSEQ Assay, a bias-controlled multiplex PCR. The original pipeline was this. Nucleated cell counts per sample were estimated from amplification of reference gene primers within the assay. To quantify the absolute abundance of each unique TCRbeta CDR3 rearrangement, sequence reads were collapsed and filtered. Productive Simpson clonality was computed per sample as the square root of Simpson's diversity index over productive rearrangements. The table was pulled from immuneACCESS by TCRdb, which kept in-frame rearrangements only. Such tables lose some clones; where checked, under half of the loss comes from unresolved V genes, and the rest has no known cause. Clonal size and the V and J genes are those of that table, whereas D and trimming came from the DNA. The sample table lists more than 200,000 clones, less than 85% of them with a count of one. The ten largest clones represent approximately 1.8% of the sample.

This clone was observed a handful of times. Its antigen is still unknown. Base quality data are lacking; no much larger clone is found one base away. This sequence was found in a man aged 60 to 69 who had recovered from COVID-19. The chain employs TRBV5-6 and TRBJ1-1; the D gene is perhaps TRBD1, on 5 matching bases. The sequencing input was PBMCs or T cells enriched from blood (not recorded which). The CDR3 protein: CASSGGKNTEAFF. The bases are TGTGCCAGCAGTGGGGGGAAAAACACTGAAGCTTTCTTT.